Listed below are T cell receptor beta chains from one sample, sequenced in a study of control samples from healthy donors and cancer patients. Using immunoSEQ multiplex PCR, the repertoire was profiled, and TCRdb retains in-frame clones only, with some absent. The sample has tens of thousands of clones; roughly 88% are singletons. The sequencing input was blood. The source is a man between 50 and 59 years old in good health. CDR3s include the opening cysteine and the closing phenylalanine or tryptophan. D genes are given only for firm matches. Clone size appears in some rows only: once, few, many, or a class for an expanded clone.

>TRBJ1-1|.|TRBD1|14|TRBV28
CASRYGTGNTEAFF
TGTGCCAGCAGGTATGGGACAGGGAACACTGAAGCTTTCTTT
>TRBJ2-1|.|TRBD2|18|TRBV28
CASSPRGAAGGSYNEQFF
TGTGCCAGCAGTCCTCGGGGGGCAGCGGGAGGTTCCTACAATGAGCAGTTCTTC
>TRBJ2-1|.|TRBD2|17|TRBV19
CASSRGTSGSISNEQFF
TGTGCCAGTAGTCGGGGGACTAGCGGGAGTATATCGAATGAGCAGTTCTTC
>TRBJ2-7|.|.|18|TRBV21-1
CASSLRTGTSLFTYEQYF
TGTGCCAGCAGCCTCCGGACCGGGACCTCCTTATTCACCTACGAGCAGTACTTC
>TRBJ2-1|.|TRBD2|15|TRBV24-1
CATQATSGPYNEQFF
TGTGCCACCCAGGCAACTAGCGGGCCCTACAATGAGCAGTTCTTC
>TRBJ2-5|.|.|13|TRBV7-7
CASSSGYQETQYF
TGTGCCAGCAGTTCAGGTTACCAAGAGACCCAGTACTTC
>TRBJ2-3|.|TRBD1|14|TRBV19
CASSGTASTDTQYF
TGTGCCAGTAGCGGGACAGCTAGCACAGATACGCAGTATTTT
>TRBJ2-7|.|.|15|TRBV4-1
CASSPDWGEYYEQYF
TGCGCCAGCAGCCCGGACTGGGGGGAATACTACGAGCAGTACTTC
>TRBJ1-1|.|.|13|TRBV7-6
CASSSGLNTEAFF
TGTGCCAGCAGCTCAGGACTGAACACTGAAGCTTTCTTT
>TRBJ1-1|.|TRBD1|14|TRBV29-1
CSVDSTGMNTEAFF
TGCAGCGTTGATTCGACAGGGATGAACACTGAAGCTTTCTTT
>TRBJ1-4|.|TRBD1|17|TRBV12-5
CASGLGTGRLPNEKLFF
TGTGCTAGTGGTTTGGGGACAGGGCGGTTACCTAATGAAAAACTGTTTTTT
>TRBJ1-3|.|.|18|TRBV18
CASSPLAQSGGSGNTIYF
TGTGCCAGCTCACCACTGGCCCAATCTGGGGGCTCTGGAAACACCATATATTTT
>TRBJ1-1|.|.|16|TRBV7-2
CASSLGVAAFDTEAFF
TGTGCCAGCAGCTTAGGGGTGGCCGCGTTTGACACTGAAGCTTTCTTT
>TRBJ2-3|.|TRBD2|15|TRBV5-4
CASSLKSGSGDTQYF
TGTGCCAGCAGCTTGAAGAGCGGGAGCGGAGATACGCAGTATTTT
>TRBJ2-1|.|TRBD1|12|TRBV30
CAWSARGQGQFF
TGTGCCTGGAGTGCGAGGGGACAGGGGCAGTTCTTC
>TRBJ1-1|once|.|14|TRBV7-9
CASSRNSGNTEAFF
TGTGCCAGCAGCCGTAATTCCGGGAACACTGAAGCTTTCTTT
>TRBJ2-1|.|TRBD2|14|TRBV6-5
CASSASGAYNEQFF
TGTGCCAGCAGCGCTAGCGGAGCCTACAATGAGCAGTTCTTC
>TRBJ2-4|.|.|14|TRBV5-1
CASSLAGDLNIQYF
TGCGCCAGCAGCTTGGCAGGGGATCTCAACATTCAGTACTTC
>TRBJ2-7|.|.|15|TRBV27
CASSLWGMASYEQYF
TGTGCCAGCAGTTTATGGGGGATGGCCTCCTACGAGCAGTACTTC
>TRBJ2-3|.|TRBD2|16|TRBV11-2
CASSLTSGSGTDTQYF
TGTGCCAGCAGCTTGACTAGCGGGAGTGGCACAGATACGCAGTATTTT
>TRBJ2-3|.|.|16|TRBV3-1/TRBV3-2
CASSQDGGNALNTQYF
TGTGCCAGCAGCCAAGATGGAGGGAACGCGCTAAATACGCAGTATTTT
>TRBJ2-2|.|TRBD2|16|TRBV5-5
CASSSVAGGHTGELFF
TGTGCCAGCAGCTCGGTAGCGGGAGGTCACACCGGGGAGCTGTTTTTT
>TRBJ1-5|.|TRBD1|13|TRBV6-4
CASSRDRDQPQHF
TGTGCCAGCAGCCGGGACAGGGATCAGCCCCAGCATTTT
>TRBJ2-7|.|TRBD1|17|TRBV19
CASSGQGRVSTSYEQYF
TGTGCCAGTAGTGGACAGGGTCGGGTCAGCACCTCCTACGAGCAGTACTTC
>TRBJ1-2|.|.|17|TRBV4-1
CASSSKRDPGSNYGYTF
TGCGCCAGCAGCTCTAAGAGGGACCCAGGGTCTAACTATGGCTACACCTTC
>TRBJ2-3|.|TRBD2|14|TRBV6-5
CASNGGGNTDTQYF
TGTGCCAGCAACGGGGGGGGTAACACAGATACGCAGTATTTT
>TRBJ2-1|.|TRBD2|18|TRBV15
CATSRDRHGEGLYNEQFF
TGTGCCACCAGCAGAGACAGGCACGGGGAGGGCCTCTACAATGAGCAGTTCTTC
>TRBJ2-6|.|TRBD1|20|TRBV6-2/TRBV6-3
CASSYMRGRPLFSGANVLTF
TGTGCCAGCAGTTACATGAGGGGGCGCCCGTTATTCTCTGGGGCCAACGTCCTGACTTTC
>TRBJ2-3|.|.|16|TRBV4-1
CASSQEKWGSTDTQYF
TGCGCCAGCAGCCAAGAAAAGTGGGGCAGCACAGATACGCAGTATTTT
>TRBJ2-3|.|.|13|TRBV12-3/TRBV12-4
CADEEPSTDTQYF
TGTGCCGATGAGGAGCCGAGCACAGATACGCAGTATTTT
>TRBJ2-3|.|TRBD2|18|TRBV28
CASSPTPGLAGGRDTQYF
TGTGCCAGCAGTCCCACACCGGGACTAGCGGGAGGCCGAGATACGCAGTATTTT
>TRBJ2-7|.|.|15|TRBV10-3
CAITEGPIPAYEQYF
TGTGCCATCACCGAAGGACCGATACCCGCCTACGAGCAGTACTTC
>TRBJ2-7|.|.|14|TRBV3-1/TRBV3-2
CASSQAAMAYEQYF
TGTGCCAGCAGCCAGGCGGCCATGGCCTACGAGCAGTACTTC
>TRBJ2-1|.|TRBD2|15|TRBV5-1
CASSAPDSGIEEQFF
TGCGCCAGCAGCGCGCCCGATAGCGGGATAGAGGAGCAGTTCTTC
>TRBJ2-1|.|TRBD2|15|TRBV7-3
CASSIVAGDWNEQFF
TGTGCCAGCAGCATAGTAGCGGGAGATTGGAATGAGCAGTTCTTC
>TRBJ1-3|few|.|14|TRBV15
CATSSDNSGNTIYF
TGTGCCACCAGCAGCGACAACTCTGGAAACACCATATATTTT
>TRBJ2-7|.|TRBD1|13|TRBV6-1
CASSEWTGGEQYF
TGTGCCAGCAGTGAGTGGACAGGTGGGGAGCAGTACTTC
>TRBJ1-1|.|.|13|TRBV29-1
CSSEGQGGAEAFF
TGCAGCTCCGAGGGCCAGGGCGGGGCTGAAGCTTTCTTT
>TRBJ1-4|.|TRBD1|14|TRBV24-1
CATSDSGGSEKLFF
TGTGCCACCAGTGATTCAGGGGGTAGTGAAAAACTGTTTTTT
>TRBJ2-7|.|TRBD2|16|TRBV6-1
CASSEWLASGRHEQYF
TGTGCCAGCAGTGAGTGGTTGGCTAGCGGGAGACACGAGCAGTACTTC
>TRBJ1-6|.|TRBD1|15|TRBV7-6
CASSSQGQSNSPLHF
TGTGCCAGCAGCTCCCAGGGACAGTCTAATTCACCCCTCCACTTT
>TRBJ2-7|.|.|16|TRBV10-2
CASSGLRSGGQNEQYF
TGCGCCAGCAGTGGCCTAAGGAGTGGGGGGCAGAACGAGCAGTACTTC
>TRBJ2-5|once|TRBD1|11|TRBV6-6
CASGQDETQYF
TGTGCCAGCGGACAGGACGAGACCCAGTACTTC
>TRBJ2-3|.|.|13|TRBV6-5
CASRESGTDTQYF
TGTGCCAGCAGGGAGAGTGGCACAGATACGCAGTATTTT
>TRBJ1-4|.|.|17|TRBV5-5
CASSHGRSPAANEKLFF
TGTGCCAGCAGCCATGGTCGTTCCCCCGCCGCTAATGAAAAACTGTTTTTT
>TRBJ2-3|.|.|14|TRBV30
CAWRKGVSTDTQYF
TGTGCCTGGAGAAAGGGGGTTAGCACAGATACGCAGTATTTT
>TRBJ2-7|.|.|14|TRBV11-1
CASSWEVGTYEQYF
TGTGCCAGCAGCTGGGAGGTCGGAACCTACGAGCAGTACTTC
>TRBJ2-5|.|.|13|TRBV12-3/TRBV12-4
CASTPTGRLTQYF
TGTGCCAGCACTCCGACAGGTCGGTTGACCCAGTACTTC
>TRBJ2-3|medium-sized|TRBD1|16|TRBV10-3
CAISESPGQGADTQYF
TGTGCCATCAGTGAGTCGCCGGGACAGGGGGCAGATACGCAGTATTTT
>TRBJ1-5|.|.|14|TRBV18
CASSSEADNQPQHF
TGTGCCAGCTCCTCTGAGGCAGACAATCAGCCCCAGCATTTT
>TRBJ1-2|.|.|12|TRBV19
CASSISLYGYTF
TGTGCCAGTAGTATTTCCCTCTATGGCTACACCTTC
>TRBJ2-3|.|TRBD1|15|TRBV7-3
CASSEWTGTADTQYF
TGTGCCAGCAGCGAGTGGACAGGGACCGCAGATACGCAGTATTTT